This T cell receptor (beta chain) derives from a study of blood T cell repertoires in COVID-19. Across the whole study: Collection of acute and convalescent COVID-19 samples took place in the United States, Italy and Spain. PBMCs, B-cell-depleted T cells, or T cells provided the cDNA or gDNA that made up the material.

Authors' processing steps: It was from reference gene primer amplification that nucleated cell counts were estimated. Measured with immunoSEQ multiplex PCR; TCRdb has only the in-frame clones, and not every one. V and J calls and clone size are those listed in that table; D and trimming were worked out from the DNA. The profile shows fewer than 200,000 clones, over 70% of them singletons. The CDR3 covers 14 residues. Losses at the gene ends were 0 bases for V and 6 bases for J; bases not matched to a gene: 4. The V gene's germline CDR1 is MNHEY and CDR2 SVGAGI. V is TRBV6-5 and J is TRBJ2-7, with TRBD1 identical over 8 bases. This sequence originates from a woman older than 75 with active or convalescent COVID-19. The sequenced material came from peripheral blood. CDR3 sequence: CASSYSTGVVEQYF. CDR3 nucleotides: TGTGCCAGCAGTTACTCGACAGGGGTAGTCGAGCAGTACTTC.